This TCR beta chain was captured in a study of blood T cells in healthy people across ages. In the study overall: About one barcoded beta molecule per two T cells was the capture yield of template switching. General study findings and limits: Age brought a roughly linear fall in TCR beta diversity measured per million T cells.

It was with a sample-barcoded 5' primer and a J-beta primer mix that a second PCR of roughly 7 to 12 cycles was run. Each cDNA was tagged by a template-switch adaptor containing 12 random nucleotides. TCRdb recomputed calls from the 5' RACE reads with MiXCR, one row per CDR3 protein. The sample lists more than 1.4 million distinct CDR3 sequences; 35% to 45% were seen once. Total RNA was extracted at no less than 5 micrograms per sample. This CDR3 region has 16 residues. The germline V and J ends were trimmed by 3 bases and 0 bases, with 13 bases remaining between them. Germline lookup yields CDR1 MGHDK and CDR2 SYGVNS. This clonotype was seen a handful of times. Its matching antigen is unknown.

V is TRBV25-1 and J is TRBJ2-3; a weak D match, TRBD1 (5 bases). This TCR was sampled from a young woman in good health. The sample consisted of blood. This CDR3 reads CASSDGAPRSTDTQYF. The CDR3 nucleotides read TGTGCCAGCAGTGATGGGGCACCGAGGAGCACAGATACGCAGTATTTT.